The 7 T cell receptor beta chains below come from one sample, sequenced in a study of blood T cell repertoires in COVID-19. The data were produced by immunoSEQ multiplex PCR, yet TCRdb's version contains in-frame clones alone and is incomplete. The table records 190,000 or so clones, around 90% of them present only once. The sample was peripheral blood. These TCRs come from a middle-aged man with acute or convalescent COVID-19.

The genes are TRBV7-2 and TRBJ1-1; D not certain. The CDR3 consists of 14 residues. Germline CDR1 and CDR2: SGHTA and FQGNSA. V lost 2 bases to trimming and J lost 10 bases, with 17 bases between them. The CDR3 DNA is TGTGCCAGCAGCTTACTTTATTCGTCAATAGTAGCTTTCTTT. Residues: CASSLLYSSIVAFF. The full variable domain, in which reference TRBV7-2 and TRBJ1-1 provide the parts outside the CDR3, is GAGVSQSPSNKVTEKGKDVELRCDPISGHTALYWYRQSLGQGLEFLIYFQGNSAPDKSGLPSDRFSAERTGGSVSTLTIQRTQQEDSAVYLCASSLLYSSIVAFFGQGTRLTVV.

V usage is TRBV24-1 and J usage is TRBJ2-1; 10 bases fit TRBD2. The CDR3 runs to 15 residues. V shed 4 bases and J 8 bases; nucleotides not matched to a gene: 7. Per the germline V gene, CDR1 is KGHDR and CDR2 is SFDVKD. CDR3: CATSDLAGEEDEQFF. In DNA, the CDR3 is TGTGCCACCAGTGACCTAGCGGGAGAGGAGGATGAGCAGTTCTTC.

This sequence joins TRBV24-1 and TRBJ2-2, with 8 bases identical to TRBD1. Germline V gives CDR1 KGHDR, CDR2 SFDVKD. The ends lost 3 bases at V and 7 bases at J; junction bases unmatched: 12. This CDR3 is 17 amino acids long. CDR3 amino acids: CATSDRRVAGGIGELFF. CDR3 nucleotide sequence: TGTGCCACCAGTGATCGCCGGGTTGCAGGGGGCATCGGGGAGCTGTTTTTT.

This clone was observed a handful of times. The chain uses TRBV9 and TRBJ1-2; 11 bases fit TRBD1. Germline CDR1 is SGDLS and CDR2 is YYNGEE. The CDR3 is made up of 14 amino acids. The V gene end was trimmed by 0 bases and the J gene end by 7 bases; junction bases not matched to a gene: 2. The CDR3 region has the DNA TGTGCCAGCAGCGTAGGGACAGGGGGCGCTGGCTACACCTTC. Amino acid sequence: CASSVGTGGAGYTF. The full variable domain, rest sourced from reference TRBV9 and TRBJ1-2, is DSGVTQTPKHLITATGQRVTLRCSPRSGDLSVYWYQQSLDQGLQFLIQYYNGEERAKGNILERFSAQQFPDLHSELNLSSLELGDSALYFCASSVGTGGAGYTFGSGTRLTVV.

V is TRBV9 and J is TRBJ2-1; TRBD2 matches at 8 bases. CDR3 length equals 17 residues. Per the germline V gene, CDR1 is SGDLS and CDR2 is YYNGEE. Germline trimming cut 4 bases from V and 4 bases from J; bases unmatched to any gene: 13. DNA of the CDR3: TGTGCCAGCAGCCCCCAAGTGGGGACTAGTGGTTACAATGAGCAGTTCTTC. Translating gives CASSPQVGTSGYNEQFF. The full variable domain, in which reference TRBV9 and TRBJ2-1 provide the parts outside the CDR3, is DSGVTQTPKHLITATGQRVTLRCSPRSGDLSVYWYQQSLDQGLQFLIQYYNGEERAKGNILERFSAQQFPDLHSELNLSSLELGDSALYFCASSPQVGTSGYNEQFFGPGTRLTVL.

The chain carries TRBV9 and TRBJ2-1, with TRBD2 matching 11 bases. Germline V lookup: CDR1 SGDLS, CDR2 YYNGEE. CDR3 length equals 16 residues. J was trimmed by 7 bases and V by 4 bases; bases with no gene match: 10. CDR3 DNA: TGTGCCAGCAGCTTGGTAGCGGGGGGGCCGGGGAATGAGCAGTTCTTC. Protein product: CASSLVAGGPGNEQFF.

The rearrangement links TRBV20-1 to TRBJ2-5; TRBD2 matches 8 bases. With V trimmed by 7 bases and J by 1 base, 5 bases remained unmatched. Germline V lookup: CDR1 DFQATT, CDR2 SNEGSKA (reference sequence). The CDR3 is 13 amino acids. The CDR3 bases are TGCAGTGGTAGTAGCGGGATCCAAGAGACCCAGTACTTC. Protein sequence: CSGSSGIQETQYF.